This T cell receptor (beta chain) was profiled in a study of blood T cell repertoires in COVID-19. Across the whole study: PBMCs, B-cell-depleted T cells, or T cells provided the cDNA or gDNA that made up the material.

Across roughly 25 US areas, participants ranged in age from about 18 to 90 years. It was within 2 weeks before study entry that exposed participants met a COVID-19 case. Clones were read by immunoSEQ multiplex PCR, and TCRdb kept only the in-frame ones, dropping some. The sample lists approximately 150,000 clones; approximately 80% were seen once. The germline V gene has CDR1 LGHDT and CDR2 YNNKEL (reference sequence). V shed 7 bases and J shed 5 bases, with 15 bases lying between them. The CDR3 extends over 14 amino acids. The sequence was collected from a man aged 70-80 years who had been exposed to COVID-19. The V call is TRBV3-1 (or the pseudogene TRBV3-2), the J call TRBJ2-1, with TRBD1 as a possible D gene (6 bases). Sequences were obtained from PBMCs or T cells enriched from blood (not recorded which). CDR3 DNA: TGTGCCAGCAAAAAGGGACACGCTAACAATGAGCAGTTCTTC. This gives the protein CASKKGHANNEQFF.